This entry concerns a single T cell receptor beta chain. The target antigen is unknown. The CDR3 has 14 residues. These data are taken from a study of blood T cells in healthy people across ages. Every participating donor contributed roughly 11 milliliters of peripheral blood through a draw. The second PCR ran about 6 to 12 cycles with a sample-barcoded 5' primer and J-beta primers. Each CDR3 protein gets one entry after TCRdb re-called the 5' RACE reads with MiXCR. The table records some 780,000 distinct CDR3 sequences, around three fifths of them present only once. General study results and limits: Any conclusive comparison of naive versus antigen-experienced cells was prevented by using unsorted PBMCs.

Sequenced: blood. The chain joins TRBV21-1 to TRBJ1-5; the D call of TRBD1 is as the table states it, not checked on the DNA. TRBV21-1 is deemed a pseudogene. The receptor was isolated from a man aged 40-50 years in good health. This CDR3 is CANSGRGKGQPQHF. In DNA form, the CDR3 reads TGTGCCAACAGCGGAAGGGGGAAGGGTCAGCCCCAGCATTTT.